This T cell receptor (beta chain) was identified during a study of OX40 agonist ivuxolimab in advanced cancers. Across the study: Across the patients, intravenous ivuxolimab was delivered every 2 weeks at 0.01 to 10 mg/kg.

Autoimmune disease history or systemic immunosuppression excluded patients. The protocol was immunoSEQ multiplex PCR, while the TCRdb copy is restricted to in-frame clones and leaves out a portion. Of around 20,000 clones detected, about 86% appear once; the ten largest clones hold about a sixth. Looked up from germline, CDR1 is SGHRS and CDR2 is YFSETQ. CDR3 length: 13 residues. Trimming left V 4 bases short and J 5 bases short, with 9 bases between. Sample: CD4+ or CD8+ T cells sorted from blood, taken in a trial of the OX40 agonist ivuxolimab. J is TRBJ1-4 and V is TRBV5-1; D ambiguous. The receptor comes from an adult with an advanced solid tumor such as melanoma, head and neck, liver or kidney cancer. CDR3 nucleotide sequence: TGCGCCAGCAGCCCTCGACCGAATGAAAAACTGTTTTTT. Its translation is CASSPRPNEKLFF.